Presented here are 7 T cell receptor beta chains from one specimen sequenced in a study of CD8 T cells in ankylosing spondylitis. Findings and limits, study-wide: For ankylosing spondylitis blood, a TCR beta motif of about eight highly homologous variants appeared characteristic.

These receptors are not linked to any known antigen. From the 5' RACE reads, TCRdb called clonotypes with MiXCR, one entry per CDR3 protein. The sample has 450,000 or so distinct CDR3 sequences; roughly 27% are singletons. Source material: blood, either unsorted or a sorted T cell fraction (not recorded which). Every receptor here comes from a male donor with ankylosing spondylitis.

The gene calls are TRBV29-1 and TRBJ2-4; maybe TRBD2 (6 bases). Germline V gene sequence: CDR1 SQVTM, CDR2 ANQGSEA. Trimming shortened V by 1 base and J by 6 bases, and 10 bases separated the two germline ends. The CDR3 is 13 amino acids. The CDR3 DNA reads TGCAGCGTTGAAGGGAGGGTGGGAAACATTCAGTACTTC. Encoded protein: CSVEGRVGNIQYF. Variable domain in full (rest from reference TRBV29-1 and TRBJ2-4): SAVISQKPSRDICQRGTSLTIQCQVDSQVTMMFWYRQQPGQSLTLIATANQGSEATYESGFVIDKFPISRPNLTFSTLTVSNMSPEDSSIYLCSVEGRVGNIQYFGAGTRLSVL.

The chain recombines TRBV27 with TRBJ1-6, with 7 bases aligning to TRBD1. V shed 10 bases, J shed 1 base, and the junction held 16 bases outside the gene matches. The CDR3 is made up of 18 amino acids. CDR1 and CDR2 from the germline V gene are MNHEY and SMNVEV (reference sequence). DNA of the CDR3: TGTGCCACCCGAGAGTACGCTTACAGGGGATCCTATAATTCACCCCTCCACTTT. Translated: CATREYAYRGSYNSPLHF.

This clonotype was seen a few times. The V gene is TRBV24-1, the J gene TRBJ2-2; TRBD2 matches at 14 bases. Germline V gene sequence: CDR1 KGHDR, CDR2 SFDVKD. The junction had 5 bases not matched to a gene; V was cut back by 3 bases and J by 6 bases. The CDR3 runs 17 residues. CDR3 protein: CATSDRTSGRSAGELFF. CDR3 DNA sequence: TGTGCCACCAGTGATAGGACTAGCGGGAGGTCAGCCGGGGAGCTGTTTTTT.

This clonotype was recorded only once. This sequence joins TRBV5-6 and TRBJ2-2; 10 bases align to TRBD2. CDR1 SGHDT and CDR2 YYEEEE come from the germline V gene. V gave up 1 base and J gave up 3 bases; unmatched junction bases: 6. This CDR3 comprises 17 residues. DNA of the CDR3: TGTGCCAGCAGCTTGATAGGGCTAGCGGGAGACACCGGGGAGCTGTTTTTT. The encoded protein is CASSLIGLAGDTGELFF.

This clonotype was seen a few times. V and J are TRBV5-1 and TRBJ2-1; 7 bases are shared with TRBD1. The germline CDR1 and CDR2 sequences are SGHRS and YFSETQ. This CDR3 comprises 16 residues. The junction had 11 bases not matched to a gene; V was cut back by 4 bases and J by 4 bases. The CDR3 loop is CASSPGQVRTYNEQFF. DNA for the CDR3: TGCGCCAGCAGCCCCGGACAGGTTCGAACTTACAATGAGCAGTTCTTC.

This clonotype occurred a few times. As DNA, the CDR3 is TGTGCCAGCTCACCGACTTTGGCTCAAGAGATCATGAACACTGAAGCTTTCTTT. Its protein product is CASSPTLAQEIMNTEAFF. The genes are TRBV18 and TRBJ1-1; the D is unclear. V gave up 3 bases and J gave up 0 bases, with 20 bases separating them. CDR1 is KGHSH, CDR2 LQKENI, per germline. CDR3 length: 18 amino acids.

The chain has TRBV27 and TRBJ2-2, with TRBD2 matching 8 bases. V was clipped by 7 bases and J by 2 bases; unmatched bases: 9. This CDR3 spans 16 amino acids. Germline lookup yields CDR1 MNHEY and CDR2 SMNVEV (reference sequence). This chain's CDR3 is CASTPWVAGNTGELFF. CDR3 DNA sequence: TGTGCCAGCACCCCGTGGGTAGCGGGAAACACCGGGGAGCTGTTTTTT.